This T cell receptor (beta chain) comes out of a study of T cells after somatic rescue of genetic block. From germline, CDR1 is SGDLS and CDR2 YYNGEE. This CDR3 comprises 15 residues. J lost 2 bases, V lost 0 bases, and 2 bases had no gene match. TCRdb's table, derived via immunoSEQ multiplex PCR, lists solely in-frame clones and lacks some. In the table there are about 68,000 clones, about 90% of which are singletons. This TCR was sampled from a man in his forties or fifties. The gene calls are TRBV9 and TRBJ2-7; TRBD2 matches 10 bases. Sequencing was carried out using peripheral blood mononuclear cells (PBMCs). The CDR3: CASSVGAGGTYEQYF. The DNA for the CDR3 is TGTGCCAGCAGCGTAGGAGCGGGAGGGACCTACGAGCAGTACTTC.